A selection of T cell receptor beta chains follows, all from one sample in a study of T cells of healthy individuals. MiXCR was run by TCRdb on the 5' RACE reads, yielding one entry per CDR3 protein. The data show nearly 100,000 distinct CDR3 sequences, 17% seen once. The source is a human donor in good health. Both conserved end residues are part of each CDR3. D genes are given only for firm matches. Where a row states a size, it is once, few, many or the class of an expanded clone; other rows omit it.

TGTGCTAGTGCTAGTGTAACCTACAATGAGCAGTTCTTC | CASASVTYNEQFF | . | TRBV12-5 | . | 13 | TRBJ2-1
TGTGCCAGCTCACCGCAGACCAACACCGGGGAGCTGTTTTTT | CASSPQTNTGELFF | . | TRBV18 | . | 14 | TRBJ2-2
TGCAGCGTTGAAGGGGGGGCCCGGGACTCCGAAAATGAGCAGTTCTTC | CSVEGGARDSENEQFF | . | TRBV29-1 | . | 16 | TRBJ2-1
TGCAGTGCTTGGACGGCGGGAGGTCACGAGCAGTACTTC | CSAWTAGGHEQYF | . | TRBV20-1 | TRBD2 | 13 | TRBJ2-7
TGTGCCAGCAGCTCGATTTCCGGGACTAGCGGAGGGAATGAGCAGTTCTTC | CASSSISGTSGGNEQFF | few | TRBV11-1 | TRBD2 | 17 | TRBJ2-1
TGCAGCGTTGGCGGCAATGAGCAGTTCTTC | CSVGGNEQFF | few | TRBV29-1 | . | 10 | TRBJ2-1
TGTGCCAGCAGTTACGGGGGGACCCAGTACTTC | CASSYGGTQYF | few | TRBV6-5 | . | 11 | TRBJ2-5
TGTGCCAGCTCACTCACTAGCGGGCGAGAGACCCAGTACTTC | CASSLTSGRETQYF | few | TRBV18 | TRBD2 | 14 | TRBJ2-5
TGTGCCAGCATTGGTCGGGAGACCCAGTACTTC | CASIGRETQYF | . | TRBV28 | . | 11 | TRBJ2-5
TGTGCCTGGAGTAGTTACAATCAGCCCCAGCATTTT | CAWSSYNQPQHF | many | TRBV30 | . | 12 | TRBJ1-5
TGTGCCAGCGGTTTGCAGGGTACGCAGTATTTT | CASGLQGTQYF | few | TRBV28 | . | 11 | TRBJ2-3
TGTGCCAGCAGCTTAGCCGTCAATGAGCAGTTCTTC | CASSLAVNEQFF | . | TRBV7-9 | . | 12 | TRBJ2-1
TGCGCCAGCAGCCAGGAATCTCCGAATGGCTACACCTTC | CASSQESPNGYTF | few | TRBV4-1 | . | 13 | TRBJ1-2
TGCAGTGCTAGAGACCAGGCTCAAAAGCGTGGCTACACCTTC | CSARDQAQKRGYTF | . | TRBV20-1 | . | 14 | TRBJ1-2
TGTGCCACCAGCAGTAGACAGGGCTGGGATGAGCAGTTCTTC | CATSSRQGWDEQFF | . | TRBV15 | TRBD1 | 14 | TRBJ2-1
TGTGCCAGCAGCCAAGTATCCGCCAGGCCCGTTGGTGAGCAGTTCTTC | CASSQVSARPVGEQFF | . | TRBV3-1 | . | 16 | TRBJ2-1